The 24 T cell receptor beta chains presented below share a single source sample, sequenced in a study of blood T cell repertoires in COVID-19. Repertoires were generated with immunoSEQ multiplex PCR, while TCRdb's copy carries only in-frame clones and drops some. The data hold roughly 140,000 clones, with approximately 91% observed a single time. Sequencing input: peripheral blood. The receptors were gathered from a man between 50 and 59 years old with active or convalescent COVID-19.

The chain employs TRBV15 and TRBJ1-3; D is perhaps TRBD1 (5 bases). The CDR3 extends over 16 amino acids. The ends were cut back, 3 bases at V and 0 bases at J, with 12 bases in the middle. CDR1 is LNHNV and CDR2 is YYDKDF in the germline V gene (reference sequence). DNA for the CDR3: TGTGCCACCAGCAGCGGGGGTTTGGGCTCTGGAAACACCATATATTTT. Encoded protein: CATSSGGLGSGNTIYF.

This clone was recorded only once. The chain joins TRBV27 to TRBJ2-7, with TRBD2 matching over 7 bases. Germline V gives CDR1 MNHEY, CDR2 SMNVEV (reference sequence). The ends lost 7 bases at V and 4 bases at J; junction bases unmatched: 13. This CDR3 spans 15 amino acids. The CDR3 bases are TGTGCCAGCACCCCCCGTGGCGGGAGAGGGTACGAGCAGTACTTC. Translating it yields CASTPRGGRGYEQYF.

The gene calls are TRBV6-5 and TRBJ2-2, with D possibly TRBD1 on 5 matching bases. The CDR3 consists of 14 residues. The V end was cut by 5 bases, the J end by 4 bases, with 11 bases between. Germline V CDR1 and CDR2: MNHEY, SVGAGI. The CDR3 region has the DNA TGTGCCAGCAGTAGAGACAGCCTCACCGGGGAGCTGTTTTTT. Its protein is CASSRDSLTGELFF.

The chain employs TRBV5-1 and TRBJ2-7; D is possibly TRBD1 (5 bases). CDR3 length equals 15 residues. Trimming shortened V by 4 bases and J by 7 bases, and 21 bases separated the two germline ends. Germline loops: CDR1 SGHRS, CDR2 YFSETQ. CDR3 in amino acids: CASSPVGQRPGEQYF. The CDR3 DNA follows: TGCGCCAGCAGCCCGGTAGGACAACGGCCCGGGGAGCAGTACTTC.

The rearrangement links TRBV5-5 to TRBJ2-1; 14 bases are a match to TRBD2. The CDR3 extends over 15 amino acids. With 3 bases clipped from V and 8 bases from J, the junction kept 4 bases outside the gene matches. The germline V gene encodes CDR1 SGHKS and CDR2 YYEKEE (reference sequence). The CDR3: CASSSGLAGEYEQFF. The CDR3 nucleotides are TGTGCCAGCAGCTCGGGACTAGCGGGAGAGTATGAGCAGTTCTTC.

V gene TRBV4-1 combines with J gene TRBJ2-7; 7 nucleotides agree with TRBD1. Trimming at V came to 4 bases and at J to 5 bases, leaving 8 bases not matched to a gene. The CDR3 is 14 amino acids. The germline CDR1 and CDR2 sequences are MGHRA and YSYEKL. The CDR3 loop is CASSPLLQGNEQYF. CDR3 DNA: TGCGCCAGCAGCCCTTTATTACAGGGGAACGAGCAGTACTTC.

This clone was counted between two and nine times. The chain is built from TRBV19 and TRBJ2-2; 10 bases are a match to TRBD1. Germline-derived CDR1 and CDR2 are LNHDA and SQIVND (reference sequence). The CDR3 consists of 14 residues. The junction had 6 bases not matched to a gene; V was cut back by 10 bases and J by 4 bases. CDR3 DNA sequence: TGTGCCACTACGACAGGGGGCGTCACCGGGGAGCTGTTTTTT. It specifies CATTTGGVTGELFF.

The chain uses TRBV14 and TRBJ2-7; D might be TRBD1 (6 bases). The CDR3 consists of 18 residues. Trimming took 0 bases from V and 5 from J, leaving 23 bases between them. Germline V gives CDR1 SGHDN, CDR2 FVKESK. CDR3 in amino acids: CASSQDRRNVGRDNEQYF. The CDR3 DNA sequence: TGTGCCAGCAGCCAAGACCGGAGGAACGTTGGCAGGGACAACGAGCAGTACTTC.

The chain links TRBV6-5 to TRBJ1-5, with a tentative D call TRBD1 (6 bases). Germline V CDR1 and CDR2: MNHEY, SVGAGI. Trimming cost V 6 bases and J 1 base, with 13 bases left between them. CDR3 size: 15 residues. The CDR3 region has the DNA TGTGCCAGCAGGCCCGGGGGGCACAGCAATCAGCCCCAGCATTTT. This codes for CASRPGGHSNQPQHF.

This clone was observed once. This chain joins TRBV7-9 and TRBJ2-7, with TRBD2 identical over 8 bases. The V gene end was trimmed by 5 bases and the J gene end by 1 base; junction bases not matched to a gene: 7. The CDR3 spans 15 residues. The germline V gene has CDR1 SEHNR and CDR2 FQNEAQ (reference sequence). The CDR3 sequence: CASSPLSGGSYEQYF. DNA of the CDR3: TGTGCCAGCAGCCCTTTGTCGGGAGGGTCCTACGAGCAGTACTTC.

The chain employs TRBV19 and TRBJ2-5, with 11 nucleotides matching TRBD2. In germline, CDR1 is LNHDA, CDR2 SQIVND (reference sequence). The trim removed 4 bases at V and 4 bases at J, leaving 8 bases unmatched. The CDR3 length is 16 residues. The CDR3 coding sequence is TGTGCCAGTAGTAGCCTAGCGGGAGGTAGAGGAGAGACCCAGTACTTC. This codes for CASSSLAGGRGETQYF.

CDR3 nucleotides: TGTGCCAGCAGTTCCCCACCAGCGGGAGATGCGTTCTTC. Translated, it gives CASSSPPAGDAFF. The genes are TRBV28 and TRBJ2-1, with 8 bases that match TRBD2. Germline values: CDR1 MDHEN, CDR2 SYDVKM. The CDR3 totals 13 residues. V lost 4 bases, J lost 15 bases, and 11 bases stayed unmatched.

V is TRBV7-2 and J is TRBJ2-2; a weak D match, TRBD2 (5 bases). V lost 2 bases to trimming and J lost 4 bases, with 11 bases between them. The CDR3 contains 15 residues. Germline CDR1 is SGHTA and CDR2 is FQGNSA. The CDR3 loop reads CASSLRPGGTGELFF. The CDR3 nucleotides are TGTGCCAGCAGCTTAAGGCCAGGAGGCACCGGGGAGCTGTTTTTT.

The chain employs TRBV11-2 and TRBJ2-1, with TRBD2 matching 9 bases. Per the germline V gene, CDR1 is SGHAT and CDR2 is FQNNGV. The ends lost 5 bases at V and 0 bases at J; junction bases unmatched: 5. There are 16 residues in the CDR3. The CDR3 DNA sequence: TGTGCCAGCAGCCCCGGGGGACTAGCCTCCTACAATGAGCAGTTCTTC. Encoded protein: CASSPGGLASYNEQFF.

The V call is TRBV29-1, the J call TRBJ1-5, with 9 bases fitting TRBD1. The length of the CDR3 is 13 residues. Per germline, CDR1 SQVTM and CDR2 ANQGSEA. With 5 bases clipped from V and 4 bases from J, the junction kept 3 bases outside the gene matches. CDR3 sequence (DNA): TGCAGCGTTAGACAGGGGGAAAATCAGCCCCAGCATTTT. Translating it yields CSVRQGENQPQHF.

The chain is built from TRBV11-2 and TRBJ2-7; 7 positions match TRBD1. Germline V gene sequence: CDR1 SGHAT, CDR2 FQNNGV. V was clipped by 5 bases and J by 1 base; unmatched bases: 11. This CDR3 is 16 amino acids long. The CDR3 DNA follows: TGTGCCAGCAGCCTAAACCCTACAGGGGAGTCCTACGAGCAGTACTTC. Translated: CASSLNPTGESYEQYF.

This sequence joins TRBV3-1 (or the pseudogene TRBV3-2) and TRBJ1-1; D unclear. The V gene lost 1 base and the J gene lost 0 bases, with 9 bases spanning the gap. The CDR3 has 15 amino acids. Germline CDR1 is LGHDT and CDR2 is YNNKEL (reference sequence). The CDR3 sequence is CASSQGHTLNTEAFF. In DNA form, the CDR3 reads TGTGCCAGCAGCCAAGGACACACTTTGAACACTGAAGCTTTCTTT.

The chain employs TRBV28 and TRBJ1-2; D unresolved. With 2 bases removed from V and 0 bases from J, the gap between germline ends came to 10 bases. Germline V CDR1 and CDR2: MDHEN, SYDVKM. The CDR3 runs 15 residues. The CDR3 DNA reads TGTGCCAGCAGTTTAGGGCAGGCACCTAACTATGGCTACACCTTC. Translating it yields CASSLGQAPNYGYTF.

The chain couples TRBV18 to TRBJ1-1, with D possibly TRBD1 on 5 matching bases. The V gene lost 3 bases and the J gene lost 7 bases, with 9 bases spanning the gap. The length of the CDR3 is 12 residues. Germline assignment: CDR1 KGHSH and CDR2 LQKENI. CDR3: CASSPRRGEAFF. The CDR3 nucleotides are TGTGCCAGCTCACCTCGAAGGGGTGAAGCTTTCTTT.

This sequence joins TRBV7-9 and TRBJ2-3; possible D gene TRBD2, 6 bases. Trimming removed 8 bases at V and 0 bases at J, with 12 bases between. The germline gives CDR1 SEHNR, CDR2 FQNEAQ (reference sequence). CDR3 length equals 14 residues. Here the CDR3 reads CASGRGQSTDTQYF. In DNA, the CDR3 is TGTGCCAGCGGGCGGGGCCAGAGCACAGATACGCAGTATTTT.

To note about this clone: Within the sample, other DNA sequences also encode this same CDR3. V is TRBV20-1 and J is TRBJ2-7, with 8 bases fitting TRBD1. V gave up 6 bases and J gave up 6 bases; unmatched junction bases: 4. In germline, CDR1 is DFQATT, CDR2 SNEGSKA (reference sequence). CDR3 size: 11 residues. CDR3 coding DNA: TGCAGTGCCACAGGGGGAGGCGAGCAGTACTTC. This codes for CSATGGGEQYF.

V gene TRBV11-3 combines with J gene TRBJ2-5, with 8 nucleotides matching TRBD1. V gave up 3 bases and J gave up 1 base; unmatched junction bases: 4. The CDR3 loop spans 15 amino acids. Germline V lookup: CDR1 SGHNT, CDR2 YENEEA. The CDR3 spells CASSLGQALQETQYF. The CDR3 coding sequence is TGTGCCAGCAGCTTGGGACAGGCCCTCCAAGAGACCCAGTACTTC.

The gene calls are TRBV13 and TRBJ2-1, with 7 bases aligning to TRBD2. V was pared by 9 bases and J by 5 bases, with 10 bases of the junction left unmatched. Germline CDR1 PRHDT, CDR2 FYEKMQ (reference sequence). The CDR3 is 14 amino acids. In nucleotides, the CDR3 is TGTGCCAGTACTCCCGAGCGGGACGACAATGAGCAGTTCTTC. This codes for CASTPERDDNEQFF. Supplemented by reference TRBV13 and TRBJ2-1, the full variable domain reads AAGVIQSPRHLIKEKRETATLKCYPIPRHDTVYWYQQGPGQDPQFLISFYEKMQSDKGSIPDRFSAQQFSDYHSELNMSSLELGDSALYFCASTPERDDNEQFFGPGTRLTVL.

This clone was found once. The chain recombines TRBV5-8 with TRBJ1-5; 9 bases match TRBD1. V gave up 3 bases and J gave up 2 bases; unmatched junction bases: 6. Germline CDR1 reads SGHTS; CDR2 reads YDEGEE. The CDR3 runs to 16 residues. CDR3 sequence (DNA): TGTGCCAGCAGCTCCGGTACAGGGGGCGGCAATCAGCCCCAGCATTTT. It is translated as CASSSGTGGGNQPQHF.